This TCR beta chain was retrieved from a study of blood T cells in healthy people across ages. Overall study results and limits: Per-million-T-cell TCR beta diversity fell roughly linearly with age. Compared with aged donors, long-lived donors showed fewer expanded clones, suggesting selection. Since the PBMCs were unsorted, naive and antigen-experienced cells could not be conclusively compared.

The CDR3 extends over 13 amino acids. CDR1 is DFQATT, CDR2 SNEGSKA, per germline (reference sequence). V gave up 3 bases and J gave up 3 bases, with 12 bases separating them. About this clonotype: Its specificity is unknown.

A second about 7 to 11 cycle PCR used barcoded and J-beta primers. With 12 random nucleotides, a template-switch adaptor tagged each individual cDNA molecule. Using its own MiXCR run on the 5' RACE reads, TCRdb lists one record per CDR3 protein. The table includes 800,000 to 950,000 distinct CDR3 sequences, roughly 40% detected once. The sequencing input was blood. This sequence joins TRBV20-1 and TRBJ2-7; maybe TRBD2 (6 bases). This clonotype originated in a man aged 18 to 29 in good health. The CDR3 here is CSASAGGVYEQYF. Written as DNA, the CDR3 is TGCAGTGCTAGTGCCGGGGGTGTCTACGAGCAGTACTTC.